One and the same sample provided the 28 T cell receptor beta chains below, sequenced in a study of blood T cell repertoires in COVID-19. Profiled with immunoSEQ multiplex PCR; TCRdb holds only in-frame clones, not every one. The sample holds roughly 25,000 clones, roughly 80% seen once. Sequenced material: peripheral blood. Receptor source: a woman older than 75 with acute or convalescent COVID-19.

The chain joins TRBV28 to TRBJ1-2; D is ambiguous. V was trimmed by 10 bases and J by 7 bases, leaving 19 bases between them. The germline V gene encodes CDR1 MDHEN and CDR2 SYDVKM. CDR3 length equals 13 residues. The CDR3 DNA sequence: TGTGCCACACACCTCCTCGGGGTGGGTGGCTACACCTTC. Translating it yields CATHLLGVGGYTF.

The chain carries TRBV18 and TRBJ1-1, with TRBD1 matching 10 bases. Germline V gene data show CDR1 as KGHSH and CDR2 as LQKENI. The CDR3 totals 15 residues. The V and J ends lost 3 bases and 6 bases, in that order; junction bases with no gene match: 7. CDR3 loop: CASSPLGTGASEAFF. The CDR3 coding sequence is TGTGCCAGCTCACCCCTCGGGACAGGGGCCTCTGAAGCTTTCTTT.

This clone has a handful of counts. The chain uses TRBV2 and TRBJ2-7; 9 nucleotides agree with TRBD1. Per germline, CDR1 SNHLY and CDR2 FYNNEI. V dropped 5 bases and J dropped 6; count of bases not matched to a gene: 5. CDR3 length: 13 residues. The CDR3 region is CASSWTGVIEQYF. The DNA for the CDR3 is TGTGCCAGCAGTTGGACAGGGGTCATCGAGCAGTACTTC.

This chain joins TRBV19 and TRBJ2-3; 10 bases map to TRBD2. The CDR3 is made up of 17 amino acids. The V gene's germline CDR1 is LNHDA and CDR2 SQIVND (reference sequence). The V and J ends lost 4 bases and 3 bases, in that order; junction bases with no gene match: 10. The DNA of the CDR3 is TGTGCCAGTAGTACCCTCGAAGCGGGAGGGCAGACAGATACGCAGTATTTT. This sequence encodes CASSTLEAGGQTDTQYF.

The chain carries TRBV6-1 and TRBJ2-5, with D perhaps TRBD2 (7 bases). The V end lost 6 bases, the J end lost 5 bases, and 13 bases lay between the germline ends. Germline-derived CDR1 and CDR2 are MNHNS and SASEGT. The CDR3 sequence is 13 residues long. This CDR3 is CASREQGGETQYF. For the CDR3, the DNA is TGTGCCAGCAGGGAACAGGGAGGGGAGACCCAGTACTTC.

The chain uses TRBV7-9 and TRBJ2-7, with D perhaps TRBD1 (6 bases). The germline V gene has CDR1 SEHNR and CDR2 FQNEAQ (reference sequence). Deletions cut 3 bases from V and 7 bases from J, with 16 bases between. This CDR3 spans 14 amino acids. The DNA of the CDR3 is TGTGCCAGCAGCTTCCTGGGGGCAGGTGAGGAGCAGTACTTC. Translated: CASSFLGAGEEQYF.

The CDR3 is CAWIVGGTNYGYTF. CDR3 sequence (DNA): TGTGCCTGGATTGTGGGGGGGACTAACTATGGCTACACCTTC. The chain employs TRBV30 and TRBJ1-2, with D possibly matching TRBD1 (5 bases). The CDR3 runs 14 residues. V was pared by 4 bases and J by 0 bases, with 12 bases between. CDR1 and CDR2 from the germline V gene are GTSNPN and SVGIG (reference sequence).

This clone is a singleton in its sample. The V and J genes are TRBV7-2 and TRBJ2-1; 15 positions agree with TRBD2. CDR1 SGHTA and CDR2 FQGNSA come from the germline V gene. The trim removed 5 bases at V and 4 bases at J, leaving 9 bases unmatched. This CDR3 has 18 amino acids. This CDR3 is CASSPRTSGRAEYNEQFF. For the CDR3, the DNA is TGTGCCAGCAGCCCGAGGACTAGCGGGAGGGCCGAGTACAATGAGCAGTTCTTC.

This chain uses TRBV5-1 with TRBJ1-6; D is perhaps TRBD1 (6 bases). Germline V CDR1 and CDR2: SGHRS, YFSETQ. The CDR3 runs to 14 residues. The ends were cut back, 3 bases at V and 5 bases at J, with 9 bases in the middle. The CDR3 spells CASSSGDNNSPLHF. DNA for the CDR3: TGCGCCAGCAGCTCAGGGGACAATAATTCACCCCTCCACTTT.

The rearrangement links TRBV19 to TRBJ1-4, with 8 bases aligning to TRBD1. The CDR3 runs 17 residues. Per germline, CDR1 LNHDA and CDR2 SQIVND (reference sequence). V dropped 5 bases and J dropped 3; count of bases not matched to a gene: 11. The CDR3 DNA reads TGTGCCAGTAGTCCGGACAGGGAGATTGTAGCTAATGAAAAACTGTTTTTT. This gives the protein CASSPDREIVANEKLFF.

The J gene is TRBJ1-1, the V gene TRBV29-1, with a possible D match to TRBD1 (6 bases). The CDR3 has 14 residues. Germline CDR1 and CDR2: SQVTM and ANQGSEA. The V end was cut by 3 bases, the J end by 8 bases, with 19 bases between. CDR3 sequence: CSVETGESRTEAFF. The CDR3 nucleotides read TGCAGCGTTGAGACAGGTGAGTCACGAACGGAAGCTTTCTTT. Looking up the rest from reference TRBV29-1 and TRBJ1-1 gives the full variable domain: SAVISQKPSRDICQRGTSLTIQCQVDSQVTMMFWYRQQPGQSLTLIATANQGSEATYESGFVIDKFPISRPNLTFSTLTVSNMSPEDSSIYLCSVETGESRTEAFFGQGTRLTVV.

CDR3: CASSYARNTEAFF. The DNA for the CDR3 is TGTGCCAGCAGTTACGCGCGGAACACTGAAGCTTTCTTT. This chain links TRBV6-5 with TRBJ1-1; D not resolved. The germline CDR1 and CDR2 sequences are MNHEY and SVGAGI. V dropped 2 bases and J dropped 1 base, with 5 bases sitting between them. The length of the CDR3 is 13 residues.

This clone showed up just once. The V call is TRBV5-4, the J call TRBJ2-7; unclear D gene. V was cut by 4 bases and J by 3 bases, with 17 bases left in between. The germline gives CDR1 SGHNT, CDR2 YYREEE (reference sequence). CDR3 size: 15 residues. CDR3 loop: CASSLDGRGYYEQYF. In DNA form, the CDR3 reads TGTGCCAGCAGCCTAGACGGAAGAGGCTACTACGAGCAGTACTTC.

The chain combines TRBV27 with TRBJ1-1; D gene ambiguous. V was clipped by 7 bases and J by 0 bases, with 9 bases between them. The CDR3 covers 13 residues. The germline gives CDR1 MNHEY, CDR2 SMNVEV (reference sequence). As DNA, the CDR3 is TGTGCCAGCAAGACAAACATGAACACTGAAGCTTTCTTT. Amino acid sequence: CASKTNMNTEAFF.

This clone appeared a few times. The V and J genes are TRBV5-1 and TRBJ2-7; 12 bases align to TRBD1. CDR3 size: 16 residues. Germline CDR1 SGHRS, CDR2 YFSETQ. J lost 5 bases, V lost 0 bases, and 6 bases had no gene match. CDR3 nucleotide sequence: TGCGCCAGCAGCTTGGTCGGGACAGGGGGCAACCACGAGCAGTACTTC. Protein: CASSLVGTGGNHEQYF.

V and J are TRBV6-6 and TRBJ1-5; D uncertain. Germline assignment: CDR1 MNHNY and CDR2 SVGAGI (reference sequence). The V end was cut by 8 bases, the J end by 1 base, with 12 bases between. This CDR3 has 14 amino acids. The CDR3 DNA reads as TGTGCCAGCGGCTCGGGTGGAAGCAATCAGCCCCAGCATTTT. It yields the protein CASGSGGSNQPQHF.

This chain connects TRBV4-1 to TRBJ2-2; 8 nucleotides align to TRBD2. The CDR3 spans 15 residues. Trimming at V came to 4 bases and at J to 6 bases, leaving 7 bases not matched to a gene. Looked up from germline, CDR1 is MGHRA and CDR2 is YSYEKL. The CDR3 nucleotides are TGCGCCAGCAGCCTCAGAAAGCGGGAGCCCGGGGAGCTGTTTTTT. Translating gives CASSLRKREPGELFF.

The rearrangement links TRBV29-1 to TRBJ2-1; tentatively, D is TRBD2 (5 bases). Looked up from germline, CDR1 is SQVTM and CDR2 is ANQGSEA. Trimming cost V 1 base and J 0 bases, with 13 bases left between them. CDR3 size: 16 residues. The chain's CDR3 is CSVEVDYLSSYNEQFF. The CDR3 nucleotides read TGCAGCGTTGAAGTCGACTACCTCAGCTCCTACAATGAGCAGTTCTTC.

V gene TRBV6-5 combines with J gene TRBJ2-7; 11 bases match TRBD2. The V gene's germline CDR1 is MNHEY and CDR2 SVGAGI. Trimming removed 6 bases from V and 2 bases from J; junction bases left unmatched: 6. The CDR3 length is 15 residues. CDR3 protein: CASSPLLAGAYEQYF. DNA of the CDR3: TGTGCCAGCAGCCCACTACTAGCGGGGGCCTACGAGCAGTACTTC.

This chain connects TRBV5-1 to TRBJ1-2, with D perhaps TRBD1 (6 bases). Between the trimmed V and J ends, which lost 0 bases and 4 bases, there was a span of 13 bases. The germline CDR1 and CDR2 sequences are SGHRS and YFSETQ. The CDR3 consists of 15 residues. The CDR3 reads CASSLGQGSSYGYTF. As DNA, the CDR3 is TGCGCCAGCAGCTTGGGGCAGGGGTCCTCCTATGGCTACACCTTC.

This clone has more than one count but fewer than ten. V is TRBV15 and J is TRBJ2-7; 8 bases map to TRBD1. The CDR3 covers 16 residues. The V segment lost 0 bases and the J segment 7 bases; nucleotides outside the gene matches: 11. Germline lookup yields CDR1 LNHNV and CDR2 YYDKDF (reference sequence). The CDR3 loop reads CATSRDGGRGLEEQYF. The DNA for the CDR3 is TGTGCCACCAGCAGAGATGGGGGCAGGGGGCTTGAGGAGCAGTACTTC.

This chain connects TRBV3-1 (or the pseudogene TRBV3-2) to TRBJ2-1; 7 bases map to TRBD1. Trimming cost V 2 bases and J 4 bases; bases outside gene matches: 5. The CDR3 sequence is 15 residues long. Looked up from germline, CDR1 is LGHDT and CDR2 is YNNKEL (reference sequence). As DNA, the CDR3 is TGTGCCAGCAGCCAAAGGGACAGCAGATACAATGAGCAGTTCTTC. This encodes CASSQRDSRYNEQFF.

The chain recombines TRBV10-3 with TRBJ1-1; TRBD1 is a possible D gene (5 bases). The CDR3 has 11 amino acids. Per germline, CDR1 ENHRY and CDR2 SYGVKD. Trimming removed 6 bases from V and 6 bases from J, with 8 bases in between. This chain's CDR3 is CAIRDTAEAFF. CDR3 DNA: TGTGCCATCAGGGACACCGCTGAAGCTTTCTTT.

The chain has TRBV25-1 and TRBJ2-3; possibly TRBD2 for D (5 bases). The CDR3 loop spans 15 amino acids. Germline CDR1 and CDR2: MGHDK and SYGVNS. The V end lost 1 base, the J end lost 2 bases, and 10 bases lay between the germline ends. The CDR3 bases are TGTGCCAGCAGTGAATCAAAGCGGCCCACAGATACGCAGTATTTT. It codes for CASSESKRPTDTQYF.

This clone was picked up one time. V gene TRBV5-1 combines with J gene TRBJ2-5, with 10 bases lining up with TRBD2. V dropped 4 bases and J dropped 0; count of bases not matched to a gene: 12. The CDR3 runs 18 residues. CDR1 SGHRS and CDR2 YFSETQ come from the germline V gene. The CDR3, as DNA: TGCGCCAGCAGCCGGCGTGAACTAGCGGGGACGTACCAAGAGACCCAGTACTTC. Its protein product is CASSRRELAGTYQETQYF.

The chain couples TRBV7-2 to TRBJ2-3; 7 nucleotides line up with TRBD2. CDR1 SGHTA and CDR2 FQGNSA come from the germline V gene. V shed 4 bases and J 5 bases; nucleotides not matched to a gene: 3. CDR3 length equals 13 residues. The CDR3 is CASSYPGGDTQYF. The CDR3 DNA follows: TGTGCCAGCAGCTACCCGGGGGGAGATACGCAGTATTTT.

The chain's CDR3 is CASSLGLAGEEHEQFF. The CDR3 region has the DNA TGTGCCAGCAGCTTAGGCCTAGCGGGGGAGGAACATGAGCAGTTCTTC. The rearrangement joins TRBV7-9 to TRBJ2-1, with 10 bases that match TRBD2. Trimming took 1 base from V and 8 from J; bases not matched to a gene: 8. The CDR3 loop spans 16 amino acids. From germline, CDR1 is SEHNR and CDR2 FQNEAQ (reference sequence). The whole variable domain, remainder taken from reference TRBV7-9 and TRBJ2-1, is DTGVSQNPRHKITKRGQNVTFRCDPISEHNRLYWYRQTLGQGPEFLTYFQNEAQLEKSRLLSDRFSAERPKGSFSTLEIQRTEQGDSAMYLCASSLGLAGEEHEQFFGPGTRLTVL.

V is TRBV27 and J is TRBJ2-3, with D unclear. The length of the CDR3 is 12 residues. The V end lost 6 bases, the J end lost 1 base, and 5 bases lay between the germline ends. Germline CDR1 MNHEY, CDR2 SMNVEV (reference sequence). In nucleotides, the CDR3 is TGTGCCAGCAGGAGCCGCACAGATACGCAGTATTTT. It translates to CASRSRTDTQYF.